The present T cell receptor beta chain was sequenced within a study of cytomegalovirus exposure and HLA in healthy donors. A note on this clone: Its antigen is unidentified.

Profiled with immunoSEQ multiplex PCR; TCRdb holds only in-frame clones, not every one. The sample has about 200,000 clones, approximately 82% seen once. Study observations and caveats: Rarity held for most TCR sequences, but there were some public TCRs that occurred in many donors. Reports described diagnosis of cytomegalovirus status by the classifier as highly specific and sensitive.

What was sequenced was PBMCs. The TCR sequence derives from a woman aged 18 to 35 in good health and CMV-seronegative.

The CDR3 loop reads CASSEWGVPYNEQFF. Written as DNA, the CDR3 is TGCGCCAGCAGTGAGTGGGGGGTCCCCTACAATGAGCAGTTCTTC. The V and J genes are TRBV5-1 and TRBJ2-1, with D perhaps TRBD2 (6 bases). V was cut by 5 bases and J by 2 bases, with 14 bases left in between. The CDR3 runs 15 residues. Germline-derived CDR1 and CDR2 are SGHRS and YFSETQ.